What follows describes a single TCR beta chain. This sample was included in a study of CD8 T cells in Susac syndrome. The CDR3 is made up of 13 amino acids. Germline values: CDR1 SGHAT, CDR2 FQDESV (reference sequence). V dropped 5 bases and J dropped 2 bases, with 10 bases sitting between them. Random hexamers were used to reverse transcribe the RNA input (about 0.5 to 1 ug). Via MiXCR, TCRdb re-called the immunoSEQ multiplex PCR reads, giving one row per CDR3 protein. The sample contains 160,000 or so distinct CDR3 sequences, 90% to 95% of which appear only once. The chain links TRBV11-1 to TRBJ2-7; D might be TRBD1 or TRBD2, each matching 5 bases. Sequences were obtained from CD4+ T cells from PBMCs. This receptor was taken from a human donor with Susac syndrome. CDR3 coding DNA: TGTGCCAGCAGCGTCCCGGGACCCTACGAGCAGTACTTC. Translated, it gives CASSVPGPYEQYF. Using reference TRBV11-1 and TRBJ2-7 for the parts outside the CDR3, the full variable domain is EAEVAQSPRYKITEKSQAVAFWCDPISGHATLYWYRQILGQGPELLVQFQDESVVDDSQLPKDRFSAERLKGVDSTLKIQPAELGDSAMYLCASSVPGPYEQYFGPGTRLTVT.